The source of this T cell receptor (beta chain) is a study of graft-versus-host responses after intestinal transplantation (dated by TCRdb to the early 2020s). Background on the whole study: Multivisceral, liver-intestinal, or isolated intestinal transplants were received by the recipients. After intestinal transplantation, graft-versus-host and host-versus-graft alloreactive T cell clones in the graft, circulation and bone marrow were tracked using bulk TCR-beta CDR3 sequencing. All recipients received anti-thymocyte globulin induction followed by maintenance tacrolimus and steroids for about three years. Samples from three later patients were sequenced in-house on an Illumina MiSeq with MiXCR processing rather than by the commercial service. A peak of at least 4% donor T cells among recipient peripheral blood mononuclear cells was the definition used for donor T cell macrochimerism. Alloreactive clones were identified by sequencing pre-transplant mixed lymphocyte reaction products and comparing these products with unstimulated pre-transplant donor and recipient T cells. Of the roughly 24 intestinal transplant recipients enrolled in the cohort, one of whom was a retransplant, 3 patients without pretransplant specimens were excluded.

The germline V gene (reference sequence) sets CDR1 to GTSNPN and CDR2 to SVGIG. From the cysteine through the phenylalanine, the CDR3 covers 13 amino acids. Only the CDR3 portion is preserved as DNA: 39 bases, with reading frame beginning at the first base. Trimming takes 5 bases off V and 2 bases off J; junction bases not matched to a gene: 3. The meaning of the sample's time point label: cells obtained before transplantation from donor or recipient. CD3+CD4+ and CD3+CD8+ populations were FACS-sorted from unstimulated pre-transplant donor and recipient cells taken from spleen or lymph nodes. As for this clone: This receptor's antigen is unknown. Per-base quality was not reported, and no clone a single base away is much larger than it.

Library creation used the immunoSEQ multiplex PCR assay. For most patients, genomic DNA was isolated with the Qiagen DNeasy Blood and Tissue Kit and sent frozen to Adaptive Biotechnologies for TCR sequencing. For most patients, high-throughput TCR-beta CDR3 sequencing of genomic DNA was performed by Adaptive Biotechnologies. The source study handled its data this way. Adaptive's ImmunoSEQ software supplied the TCR sequencing data for around 19 patients, while MiXCR and VDJtools were used to process three other patients. CD4 versus CD8 sorting errors were corrected by removing sequences found in both subsets at a frequency ratio below 5:1. CDR3 nucleotide sequences shared between donor and recipient were removed because the origin of such sequences could not be assigned. Alloreactive clones required at least 2-fold expansion over unstimulated cells and minimum CFSE-low frequency of 0.002% (template counts) or 0.001% (read counts). Clones detected in sequenced pre-transplant spleen, lymph node, or MLR CFSE-low populations of the donor or recipient were defined as mappable. The cumulative frequency of alloreactive clones was calculated as a percentage of all sequences, weighted by copy number. TCRdb limited this immuneACCESS table to in-frame rearrangements with V and J called. A share of clones is missing; checked studies link under half to unresolved V genes, and the rest is unexplained. Clone size and the V and J calls come from that table; the DNA yielded D and trimming. The sample has 60,000 to 65,000 clones on record, over 90% of them singletons. The ten most abundant clones make up roughly 1.5% of the sample.

The paper as a whole reports these results and caveats: Conclusions were limited by the relatively low number and heterogeneity of intestinal transplant patients. Early after transplant, declines in HvG clones were associated with peak levels of circulating GvH clones. Patients with donor T cell macrochimerism had high GvH to HvG T cell clonal ratios in their allografts. GvH clones were detected in recipient bone marrow, and some appeared earlier in ileal mucosa or blood, consistent with an intestinal mucosal origin.

The chain employs TRBV30 and TRBJ2-1; TRBD1 fits 7 bases in the junction. The sequences come from unstimulated CD8+ T cells sorted from spleen or lymph node cells, collected before transplant. This receptor was taken from a human donor who was the organ donor for an intestinal transplant. Read as DNA, the sequence is TGTGCCTGGGGGGGACAGCCCTACAATGAGCAGTTCTTC. Translation gives CAWGGQPYNEQFF.